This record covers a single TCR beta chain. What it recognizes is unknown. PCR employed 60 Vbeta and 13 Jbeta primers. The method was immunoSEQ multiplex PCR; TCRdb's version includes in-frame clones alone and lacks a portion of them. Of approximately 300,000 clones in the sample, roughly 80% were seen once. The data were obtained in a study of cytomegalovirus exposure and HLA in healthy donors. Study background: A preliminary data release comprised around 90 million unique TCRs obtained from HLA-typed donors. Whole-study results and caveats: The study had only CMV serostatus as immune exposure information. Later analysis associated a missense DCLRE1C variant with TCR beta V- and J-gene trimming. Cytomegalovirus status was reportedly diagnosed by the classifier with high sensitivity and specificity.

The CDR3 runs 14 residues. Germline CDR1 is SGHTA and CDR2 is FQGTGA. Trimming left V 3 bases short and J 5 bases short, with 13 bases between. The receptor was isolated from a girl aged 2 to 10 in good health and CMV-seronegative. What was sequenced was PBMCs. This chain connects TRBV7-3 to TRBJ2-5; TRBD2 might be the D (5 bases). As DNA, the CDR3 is TGTGCCAGCAGCTTTTTCGGTGGCGGGGAGACCCAGTACTTC. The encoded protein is CASSFFGGGETQYF.